This T cell receptor beta chain derives from a study of blood T cell repertoires in COVID-19. Study-wide context: Specimens from acute and convalescent COVID-19 originated in the United States, Italy and Spain.

Seattle participants joined during active infection and were tracked over time. Profiled with immunoSEQ multiplex PCR; TCRdb holds only in-frame clones, not every one. Of about 92,000 clones in the sample, 87% were seen once. This CDR3 contains 14 residues. V gave up 0 bases and J gave up 4 bases, with 10 bases separating them. Germline-derived CDR1 and CDR2 are SGHNT and YYREEE (reference sequence). This TCR was sampled from a woman aged 60 to 75 with COVID-19, enrolled during active disease. Sequenced sample: peripheral blood. The chain employs TRBV5-4 and TRBJ1-1; possible D gene TRBD1, 5 bases. CDR3: CASSLAVGGTEAFF. CDR3 in DNA: TGTGCCAGCAGCTTGGCCGTGGGGGGCACTGAAGCTTTCTTT.